This T cell receptor (beta chain) appears in the sequencing data of a study of blood T cell repertoires in COVID-19. Study details: T cells, B-cell-depleted T cells, or PBMCs provided the cDNA or gDNA that served as material.

In the study's own analysis: Nucleated cell number was recorded as an estimate derived from reference gene primer amplification. Profiling relied on immunoSEQ multiplex PCR, and the TCRdb table lists in-frame clones only, not all of them. V, J and clone size derive from that table, while D and trimming were established from the DNA sequence. In the table there are 250,000 to 300,000 clones, about 91% of which are singletons. Source material: peripheral blood. This TCR derives from an older woman with acute or convalescent COVID-19.

CDR3 coding DNA: TGTGCCACCCTCCAGAAAGGCTACACCTTC. Its translation: CATLQKGYTF. V usage is TRBV27 and J usage is TRBJ1-2; D is unclear. V lost 10 bases and J 8 bases, leaving 11 bases between the germline ends. Germline CDR1 and CDR2: MNHEY and SMNVEV (reference sequence). The CDR3 loop spans 10 amino acids.